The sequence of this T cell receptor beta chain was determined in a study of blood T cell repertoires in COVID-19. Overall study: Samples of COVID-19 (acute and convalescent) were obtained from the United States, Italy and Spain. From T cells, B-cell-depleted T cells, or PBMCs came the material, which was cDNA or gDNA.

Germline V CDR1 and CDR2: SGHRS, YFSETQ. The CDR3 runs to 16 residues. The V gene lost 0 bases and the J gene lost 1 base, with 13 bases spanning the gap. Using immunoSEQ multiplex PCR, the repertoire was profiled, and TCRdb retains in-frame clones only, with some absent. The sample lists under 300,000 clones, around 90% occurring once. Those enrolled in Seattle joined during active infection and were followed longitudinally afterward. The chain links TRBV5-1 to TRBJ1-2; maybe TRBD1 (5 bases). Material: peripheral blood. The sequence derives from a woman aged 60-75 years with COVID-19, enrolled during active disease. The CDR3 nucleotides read TGCGCCAGCAGCTTGGGGACATCCCCTCGTAACTATGGCTACACCTTC. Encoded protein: CASSLGTSPRNYGYTF.